This T cell receptor (beta chain) was profiled in a study of T cell responses to AZD1222 COVID-19 vaccine. The repertoire was sequenced with immunoSEQ multiplex PCR; TCRdb's copy has only in-frame clones and lacks some. The profile covers approximately 160,000 clones, with 92% appearing a single time and less than 1.3% taken by the ten largest. Investigators merged groups given second doses at roughly 4 or roughly 12 weeks. Study-wide results and caveats: Among vaccine-associated CD4 TCRs, coverage spanned spike, with dominance at 160-218 and 743-854. After two AZD1222 doses, spike-specific TCR breadth and depth rose versus day 0. Clonal diversity may have been underestimated in mostly white British donors.

A word on this clone: The antigen is unknown.

The CDR3 totals 16 residues. Germline CDR1 reads SGDLS; CDR2 reads YYNGEE. J was trimmed by 6 bases and V by 0 bases; bases with no gene match: 6. Sequenced here: peripheral blood, sampled 28 days after the second AZD1222 dose. The sequence came from an adult who received the AZD1222 COVID-19 vaccine. V gene TRBV9 combines with J gene TRBJ2-1; TRBD2 aligns across 10 bases. The CDR3 nucleotides read TGTGCCAGCAGCGTAGGGGTAGCGGGGGGCACCAATGAGCAGTTCTTC. Protein sequence: CASSVGVAGGTNEQFF.